What follows is one T cell receptor (beta chain) and its context. This table comes from immunoSEQ multiplex PCR, and its TCRdb copy is limited to in-frame clones, with some not included. The sample records approximately 270,000 clones, around 85% being singletons. The junction had 8 bases not matched to a gene; V was cut back by 5 bases and J by 7 bases. The CDR3 is made up of 13 amino acids. Germline assignment: CDR1 SGHRS and CDR2 YFSETQ. The record originates from a study of blood T cell repertoires in COVID-19. J is TRBJ1-2 and V is TRBV5-1; 7 bases line up with TRBD1. This TCR was recovered from a man older than 75 with acute or convalescent COVID-19. The sequenced sample consisted of peripheral blood. CDR3 nucleotides: TGCGCCAGCAGATCAGACAGGGTTGGTGGCTACACCTTC. Translated, it gives CASRSDRVGGYTF.